Each of the 5 T cell receptor beta chains below was sequenced from the same sample in a study of T cells in tumors after PD-1 blockade. TCRdb's copy holds only in-frame clones and misses some; the assay was immunoSEQ multiplex PCR. Here the sample spans about 47,000 clones, 60% to 80% being singletons. The sample consisted of PBMCs, taken before anti-PD-1 treatment. All receptors derive from a human donor with basal cell carcinoma.

The chain recombines TRBV3-1 (or the pseudogene TRBV3-2) with TRBJ1-2; D might be TRBD1 (6 bases). Germline V gene data show CDR1 as LGHDT and CDR2 as YNNKEL (reference sequence). This CDR3 is built from 14 residues. V lost 2 bases to trimming and J lost 4 bases, with 11 bases between them. The DNA for the CDR3 is TGTGCCAGCAGCCAACAACAGGGTACCTATGGCTACACCTTC. Protein sequence: CASSQQQGTYGYTF.

The genes are TRBV6-5 and TRBJ1-3, with D uncertain. Germline CDR1 MNHEY, CDR2 SVGAGI. Deletions cut 2 bases from V and 0 bases from J, with 8 bases between. The CDR3 loop spans 15 amino acids. CDR3 loop: CASSYLGSSGNTIYF. The CDR3 nucleotides are TGTGCCAGCAGTTACCTGGGGAGCTCTGGAAACACCATATATTTT.

The gene calls are TRBV28 and TRBJ1-4, with TRBD1 identical over 7 bases. Germline lookup yields CDR1 MDHEN and CDR2 SYDVKM. The junction had 16 bases not matched to a gene; V was cut back by 8 bases and J by 7 bases. This CDR3 spans 16 amino acids. This CDR3 reads CASPGQRSSWGEKLFF. The DNA of the CDR3 is TGTGCCAGCCCGGGACAGAGGTCCTCCTGGGGTGAAAAACTGTTTTTT.

V is TRBV7-9 and J is TRBJ2-1; 7 bases map to TRBD1. J lost 3 bases, V lost 1 base, and 6 bases had no gene match. The CDR3 is made up of 16 amino acids. Germline V gene lookup returns CDR1 SEHNR and CDR2 FQNEAQ (reference sequence). The CDR3 spells CASSLVSTGSYNEQFF. The CDR3 DNA sequence: TGTGCCAGCAGCTTAGTTTCGACAGGGAGCTACAATGAGCAGTTCTTC.

This rearrangement joins TRBV30 to TRBJ2-1; 7 positions match TRBD2. The V segment lost 1 base and the J segment 0 bases; nucleotides outside the gene matches: 6. The germline CDR1 and CDR2 sequences are GTSNPN and SVGIG (reference sequence). This CDR3 region has 16 residues. The CDR3 DNA follows: TGTGCCTGGAGTGGCCAAGCGGGAAGCTCCTACAATGAGCAGTTCTTC. It specifies CAWSGQAGSSYNEQFF.